Listed below are T cell receptor beta chains from one sample, sequenced in a study of cytomegalovirus exposure and HLA in healthy donors. Some clones are missing from TCRdb's copy, which holds only in-frame ones; the method was immunoSEQ multiplex PCR. The repertoire includes roughly 230,000 clones, 90% of them detected once, and approximately 3% sits in the top ten. The material sequenced was PBMCs. Receptors were obtained from a woman aged 25 to 39 in good health and CMV-seronegative. Each CDR3 is given with its conserved first and last residue. D genes are given only for firm matches. Clone size is stated in some rows and not others, as once, few, many or a class when expanded.

- | TRBJ1-2 | TRBD1 | TRBV4-1 | CASSPPGQYGYTF | TGCGCCAGCAGCCCCCCGGGACAGTATGGCTACACCTTC
- | TRBJ2-7 | - | TRBV11-2 | CASNLGRGPYEQYF | TGTGCCAGCAATCTGGGACGAGGGCCCTACGAGCAGTACTTC
- | TRBJ2-7 | - | TRBV29-1 | CSVGGTSLEQYF | TGCAGCGTTGGAGGGACATCCCTGGAGCAGTACTTC
- | TRBJ2-7 | - | TRBV27 | CASSLSRAGNHEQYF | TGTGCCAGCAGTTTATCGAGGGCAGGGAACCACGAGCAGTACTTC
once | TRBJ2-2 | - | TRBV28 | CASSSRENTGELFF | TGTGCCAGCAGTTCCAGGGAGAACACCGGGGAGCTGTTTTTT
- | TRBJ1-2 | - | TRBV2 | CARFSGPTPGYTF | TGTGCCAGGTTTTCCGGACCCACTCCTGGCTACACCTTC
- | TRBJ2-1 | TRBD2 | TRBV5-8 | CASSSGLDWWGNEQFF | TGTGCCAGCAGCTCCGGACTAGATTGGTGGGGGAATGAGCAGTTCTTC
- | TRBJ1-2 | TRBD1 | TRBV28 | CASSRQGDYGYTF | TGTGCCAGCAGCCGACAGGGGGACTATGGCTACACCTTC
- | TRBJ2-2 | - | TRBV5-6 | CASSLGGNTGELFF | TGTGCCAGCAGCTTGGGGGGGAACACCGGGGAGCTGTTTTTT
- | TRBJ1-5 | - | TRBV4-3 | CASSQGRYSNQPQHF | TGCGCCAGCAGCCAAGGTAGATATAGCAATCAGCCCCAGCATTTT
once | TRBJ2-7 | TRBD1 | TRBV27 | CASRDRSNYEQYF | TGTGCCAGCAGGGACAGGTCTAATTACGAGCAGTACTTC
few | TRBJ2-5 | - | TRBV25-1 | CASSETADKETQYF | TGTGCCAGCAGTGAAACGGCGGACAAAGAGACCCAGTACTTC
- | TRBJ2-3 | - | TRBV27 | CASSFQGPDTDTQYF | TGTGCCAGCAGTTTCCAGGGGCCCGACACAGATACGCAGTATTTT
- | TRBJ2-5 | - | TRBV4-3 | CASSQDLLGQGKETQYF | TGCGCCAGCAGCCAAGATTTATTGGGTCAGGGCAAAGAGACCCAGTACTTC
- | TRBJ2-5 | - | TRBV5-1 | CASSLVHEAQTQYF | TGCGCCAGCAGCTTGGTTCATGAGGCCCAGACCCAGTACTTC
- | TRBJ2-7 | - | TRBV4-3 | CASSQSQGGYEQYF | TGCGCCAGCAGCCAATCTCAGGGAGGCTACGAGCAGTACTTC
- | TRBJ2-1 | - | TRBV27 | CASSFIATYNEQFF | TGTGCCAGCAGTTTTATAGCTACCTACAATGAGCAGTTCTTC
- | TRBJ2-1 | - | TRBV28 | CASSLDGDSYNEQFF | TGTGCCAGCAGTTTGGACGGAGACTCCTACAATGAGCAGTTCTTC
- | TRBJ2-7 | TRBD2 | TRBV5-6 | CASSFQLAGGYSYEQYF | TGTGCCAGCAGCTTTCAACTAGCGGGAGGGTATTCGTACGAGCAGTACTTC
- | TRBJ2-3 | TRBD2 | TRBV29-1 | CSVVGGRTTDTQYF | TGCAGCGTTGTGGGCGGGAGGACGACAGATACGCAGTATTTT
- | TRBJ1-1 | - | TRBV19 | CASSETGEAFF | TGTGCCAGCTCGGAGACGGGTGAAGCTTTCTTT
once | TRBJ2-2 | TRBD1 | TRBV5-4 | CASSGSGTGNTGELFF | TGTGCCAGCAGCGGGTCCGGGACAGGGAACACCGGGGAGCTGTTTTTT
- | TRBJ1-5 | - | TRBV7-9 | CASSLGPNQPQHF | TGTGCCAGCAGCTTGGGGCCAAATCAGCCCCAGCATTTT
- | TRBJ2-7 | TRBD2 | TRBV4-2 | CASSQATSGNYEQYF | TGTGCCAGCAGCCAAGCGACTAGCGGGAACTACGAGCAGTACTTC
- | TRBJ2-5 | - | TRBV5-1 | CASSWGETQYF | TGCGCCAGCAGCTGGGGGGAGACCCAGTACTTC
- | TRBJ2-5 | - | TRBV5-1 | CASSSTPRKETQYF | TGCGCCAGCAGCTCGACTCCTAGGAAAGAGACCCAGTACTTC
- | TRBJ2-1 | TRBD1 | TRBV5-5 | CASSDRDRSFWEQFF | TGTGCCAGCAGCGACCGGGACAGGTCCTTTTGGGAGCAGTTCTTC